This T cell receptor (beta chain) was recorded in a study of shared clonotypes between healthy human individuals. Points from the study as a whole: Memory subsets had estimated richness that was generally smaller than that of naive subsets. Rarefaction revealed incomplete sorted-subset sequencing despite large depth.

To note about this clone: The target antigen is unknown.

Replicate PCRs run on sorted subsets employed 200 ng DNA, approximately 30,000 T cell genomes. Repertoires were generated with immunoSEQ multiplex PCR, while TCRdb's copy carries only in-frame clones and drops some. The sample holds roughly 520,000 clones, approximately 95% seen once. V dropped 9 bases and J dropped 0 bases, with 15 bases sitting between them. Germline CDR1 is KGHSH and CDR2 is LQKENI. This CDR3 has 14 amino acids. The rearrangement links TRBV18 to TRBJ2-7, with D perhaps being TRBD1 or TRBD2 (5 bases each). This TCR came from a woman aged 30 to 39 in good health. The specimen was naive CD4+ T cells sorted from blood. Subset given: CD45RA+ positively selected. DNA of the CDR3: TGTGCCAGTGTACGGGACCAAAGCTCCTACGAGCAGTACTTC. It yields the protein CASVRDQSSYEQYF. The whole variable domain, filled in from reference TRBV18 and TRBJ2-7, reads NAGVMQNPRHLVRRRGQEARLRCSPMKGHSHVYWYRQLPEEGLKFMVYLQKENIIDESGMPKERFSAEFPKEGPSILRIQQVVRGDSAAYFCASVRDQSSYEQYFGPGTRLTVT.